Listed here are 9 T cell receptor beta chains from one sample, sequenced in a study of cytomegalovirus exposure and HLA in healthy donors. Profiling relied on immunoSEQ multiplex PCR, and the TCRdb table lists in-frame clones only, not all of them. This sample has about 280,000 clones, with roughly 90% found just once. The specimen was PBMCs. Receptors were obtained from a young woman in good health and CMV-seronegative.

This sequence joins TRBV28 and TRBJ1-2, with D possibly TRBD1 on 5 matching bases. The CDR3 consists of 17 residues. V lost 1 base, J lost 2 bases, and 17 bases lay in between. Germline V lookup: CDR1 MDHEN, CDR2 SYDVKM. The CDR3 sequence: CASSLSGLTARNYGYTF. The CDR3 DNA is TGTGCCAGCAGTTTATCTGGCCTGACAGCGAGAAACTATGGCTACACCTTC.

The rearrangement joins TRBV6-5 to TRBJ2-2, with no clear D. This CDR3 comprises 14 residues. Germline CDR1 reads MNHEY; CDR2 reads SVGAGI. V lost 8 bases and J 1 base, leaving 11 bases between the germline ends. CDR3 protein: CASDISLNTGELFF. The CDR3 nucleotides read TGTGCCAGCGACATTTCCTTGAACACCGGGGAGCTGTTTTTT.

The J gene is TRBJ2-3, the V gene TRBV18, with 11 bases aligning to TRBD1. The V and J ends lost 3 bases and 7 bases, in that order; junction bases with no gene match: 6. Per the germline V gene, CDR1 is KGHSH and CDR2 is LQKENI. This CDR3 has 15 amino acids. CDR3 residues: CASSPPGQGGNTQYF. DNA for the CDR3: TGTGCCAGCTCACCCCCGGGACAGGGGGGAAATACGCAGTATTTT.

The J gene is TRBJ2-7, the V gene TRBV28, with 7 bases aligning to TRBD1. The CDR3 is 14 amino acids. J lost 2 bases, V lost 4 bases, and 5 bases had no gene match. The germline gives CDR1 MDHEN, CDR2 SYDVKM. This CDR3 is CASSSSGGTYEQYF. The DNA of the CDR3 is TGTGCCAGCAGTTCTTCAGGGGGAACCTACGAGCAGTACTTC.

The rearrangement links TRBV14 to TRBJ2-3; 7 positions agree with TRBD2. The CDR3 is 20 amino acids. CDR1 SGHDN and CDR2 FVKESK come from the germline V gene. J gave up 2 bases and V 0 bases, and 17 bases lay outside the gene matches. In DNA form, the CDR3 reads TGTGCCAGCAGCCAAGATAGACTAGCTGGCGGGCGATATGCCACAGATACGCAGTATTTT. Its protein is CASSQDRLAGGRYATDTQYF.

A few counts support this clone. V usage is TRBV7-6 and J usage is TRBJ2-3, with TRBD1 matching 9 bases. The V and J ends lost 1 base and 2 bases, in that order; junction bases with no gene match: 1. Germline CDR1 and CDR2: SGHVS and FNYEAQ. The CDR3 loop spans 15 amino acids. In DNA form, the CDR3 reads TGTGCCAGCAGCTTAGGGACAGGGGTCACAGATACGCAGTATTTT. This gives the protein CASSLGTGVTDTQYF. Looking up the rest from reference TRBV7-6 and TRBJ2-3 gives the full variable domain: GAGVSQSPRYKVTKRGQDVALRCDPISGHVSLYWYRQALGQGPEFLTYFNYEAQQDKSGLPNDRFSAERPEGSISTLTIQRTEQRDSAMYRCASSLGTGVTDTQYFGPGTRLTVL.

The chain is built from TRBV9 and TRBJ2-2, with TRBD2 matching over 9 bases. The V segment lost 0 bases and the J segment 0 bases; nucleotides outside the gene matches: 3. Per the germline V gene, CDR1 is SGDLS and CDR2 is YYNGEE. CDR3 length equals 17 residues. The CDR3 loop reads CASSVGVAGANTGELFF. CDR3 DNA sequence: TGTGCCAGCAGCGTAGGGGTAGCGGGGGCGAACACCGGGGAGCTGTTTTTT.

The genes are TRBV29-1 and TRBJ2-7, with a weak D call TRBD2 (5 bases). The germline gives CDR1 SQVTM, CDR2 ANQGSEA. CDR3 length equals 13 residues. V was shortened by 7 bases and J by 0 bases, with 13 bases between the two germline ends. CDR3 coding DNA: TGCAGCGCAAATGGAGCGGACTCCTACGAGCAGTACTTC. Its protein product is CSANGADSYEQYF.

This sequence joins TRBV27 and TRBJ2-7; D not resolved. Germline CDR1 and CDR2: MNHEY and SMNVEV (reference sequence). Trimming pared 3 bases from V and 0 bases from J, leaving 6 bases between. CDR3 length: 13 residues. The CDR3 spells CASSLLSSYEQYF. The CDR3 DNA reads TGTGCCAGCAGTTTGCTAAGCTCCTACGAGCAGTACTTC.